Below, 27 T cell receptor beta chains from the same sample are listed, as sequenced in a study of regulatory T cells in long-lasting Graves disease. Specified time point: persistent/refractory GD, antithyroid drugs over 5 years with positive TRAb. Construction of the TCR library relied on RNA isolated from PBMCs. For TCR beta, libraries came from iRepertoire HTBI primers and Arm-PCR of CDR3 regions. Using its own MiXCR run on the multiplex PCR reads, TCRdb lists one record per CDR3 protein. The sample yields around 400,000 distinct CDR3 sequences, around 20% seen once. Here the sequenced sample was peripheral blood mononuclear cells (PBMCs), taken when the disease was refractory, from a patient treated with antithyroid drugs. These receptors all come from a female donor with Graves disease.

The CDR3: CASSMTAPYEQYF. CDR3 nucleotides: TGTGCCAGTAGTATGACGGCCCCCTACGAGCAGTACTTC. J is TRBJ2-7 and V is TRBV19, with D unclear. Germline V gives CDR1 LNHDA, CDR2 SQIVND (reference sequence). V gave up 3 bases and J gave up 2 bases, with 8 bases separating them. The length of the CDR3 is 13 residues.

Here the CDR3 reads CASSSGLAGGMHEQYF. CDR3 DNA: TGCGCCAGCAGCTCGGGACTAGCGGGAGGGATGCACGAGCAGTACTTC. The genes are TRBV5-1 and TRBJ2-7; the match to TRBD2 covers 16 bases. The CDR3 sequence is 16 residues long. CDR1 is SGHRS, CDR2 YFSETQ, per germline. Trimming cost V 3 bases and J 5 bases; bases outside gene matches: 5.

This clonotype was counted ten times or more. V is TRBV28 and J is TRBJ2-5; D possibly corresponds to TRBD1 (6 bases). The CDR3 loop spans 15 amino acids. Germline CDR1 reads MDHEN; CDR2 reads SYDVKM. V was shortened by 6 bases and J by 5 bases, with 19 bases between the two germline ends. The DNA of the CDR3 is TGTGCCAGCAGCGAACAGGGAGTTTTGTTGGAGACCCAGTACTTC. Amino acid sequence: CASSEQGVLLETQYF.

Written as DNA, the CDR3 is TGTGCCAGCAGTGTCGGGACAGGGTCGGTTGACACTGAAGCTTTCTTT. It specifies CASSVGTGSVDTEAFF. This chain links TRBV6-1 with TRBJ1-1, with 9 bases lining up with TRBD1. The germline V gene has CDR1 MNHNS and CDR2 SASEGT. V lost 4 bases, J lost 3 bases, and 9 bases stayed unmatched. The CDR3 sequence is 16 residues long.

This clonotype was recorded at least ten times. V and J are TRBV20-1 and TRBJ2-4; TRBD2 might be the D (6 bases). Trimming stripped 1 base from V and 8 bases from J, with 15 bases between. The germline gives CDR1 DFQATT, CDR2 SNEGSKA (reference sequence). The CDR3 loop spans 14 amino acids. The CDR3 DNA reads as TGCAGTGCTAGAGCGGGCGGGGAGGTGGACATTCAGTACTTC. It encodes CSARAGGEVDIQYF.

Details on this clonotype: A much larger clonotype is one base distant, so this may be a read error. The chain is built from TRBV6-1 and TRBJ1-1, with D perhaps TRBD1 (5 bases). This CDR3 contains 12 residues. V lost 6 bases, J lost 9 bases, and 14 bases lay in between. Looked up from germline, CDR1 is MNHNS and CDR2 is SASEGT. In DNA form, the CDR3 reads TGTGCCAGCAGACCCGGGGCAGGGAAAGCTTTCTTT. Protein sequence: CASRPGAGKAFF.

This chain joins TRBV11-2 and TRBJ2-1; the D gene could be TRBD1 or TRBD2 (5 bases each). From germline, CDR1 is SGHAT and CDR2 FQNNGV. Deletions cut 5 bases from V and 11 bases from J, with 13 bases between. The CDR3 loop spans 12 amino acids. In DNA form, the CDR3 reads TGTGCCAGCAGCCCTCGAGGGGTGAAGCAGTTCTTC. Amino acids: CASSPRGVKQFF.

This sequence joins TRBV5-1 and TRBJ2-5; 8 bases align to TRBD2. The germline gives CDR1 SGHRS, CDR2 YFSETQ. The CDR3 loop spans 18 amino acids. V lost 3 bases and J lost 2; bases outside the gene matches: 15. CDR3 residues: CASSYFTQRGTSQETQYF. CDR3 DNA sequence: TGCGCCAGCAGCTATTTCACCCAGCGGGGGACATCACAAGAGACCCAGTACTTC.

This clonotype was found many times. J is TRBJ2-4 and V is TRBV2; 7 positions match TRBD1. Germline V gives CDR1 SNHLY, CDR2 FYNNEI. The CDR3 has 15 amino acids. J lost 1 base, V lost 5 bases, and 5 bases had no gene match. CDR3 in DNA: TGTGCCAGCAGTTCAATACAGGGGGCCAAAAACATTCAGTACTTC. This codes for CASSSIQGAKNIQYF.

This clonotype was seen repeatedly, ten times or more. CDR3 DNA: TGTGCCAGCAGCTTAGGGACCCAAAAGACGAACACTGAAGCTTTCTTT. It translates to CASSLGTQKTNTEAFF. V gene TRBV7-8 combines with J gene TRBJ1-1; no reliable D call. In germline, CDR1 is SGHVS, CDR2 FQNEAQ. V was clipped by 1 base and J by 1 base, with 13 bases between them. The CDR3 totals 16 residues.

This clonotype has ten or more counts. This sequence joins TRBV4-1 and TRBJ1-1; no definite D call. CDR1 is MGHRA and CDR2 is YSYEKL in the germline V gene. V dropped 0 bases and J dropped 7 bases, with 18 bases sitting between them. This CDR3 has 16 amino acids. The CDR3 spells CASSQDVGWKLGEAFF. DNA for the CDR3: TGCGCCAGCAGCCAAGATGTGGGATGGAAGCTGGGTGAAGCTTTCTTT.

This clonotype was counted ten times or more. The J gene is TRBJ2-7, the V gene TRBV28; perhaps TRBD1 as D (5 bases). The V and J ends lost 5 bases and 4 bases respectively, with 18 bases between them. The length of the CDR3 is 15 residues. Germline CDR1 reads MDHEN; CDR2 reads SYDVKM. CDR3 bases: TGTGCCAGCAGTCTCGACAGCATCATCCCTTACGAGCAGTACTTC. Translating gives CASSLDSIIPYEQYF. Full variable domain (rest looked up from reference TRBV28 and TRBJ2-7): DVKVTQSSRYLVKRTGEKVFLECVQDMDHENMFWYRQDPGLGLRLIYFSYDVKMKEKGDIPEGYSVSREKKERFSLILESASTNQTSMYLCASSLDSIIPYEQYFGPGTRLTVT.

This clonotype was observed a few times. CDR3 nucleotide sequence: TGTGCCAGCAGCTATTCACTAGCGGGATTGGATACGCAGTATTTT. As protein: CASSYSLAGLDTQYF. The V gene is TRBV7-2, the J gene TRBJ2-3; 10 bases map to TRBD2. V lost 4 bases and J lost 6; bases outside the gene matches: 7. Looked up from germline, CDR1 is SGHTA and CDR2 is FQGNSA. The CDR3 is 15 residues long.

Notes on this clonotype: Germline is not matched at one junction end, which may reflect a read error. The V call is TRBV2, the J call TRBJ1-1; D gene unclear. The CDR3 consists of 13 residues. Germline-derived CDR1 and CDR2 are SNHLY and FYNNEI. In DNA form, the CDR3 reads TGTGCCAGCAGCTTCTATGGAGTCACTGAAGCTTCCTTT. It is translated as CASSFYGVTEASF.

This clonotype was picked up many times. The chain carries TRBV7-8 and TRBJ2-5, with D possibly called TRBD1 or TRBD2 (6 bases each). Germline assignment: CDR1 SGHVS and CDR2 FQNEAQ. V lost 0 bases and J lost 3, with 11 bases in between. The CDR3 has 15 residues. CDR3 sequence (DNA): TGTGCCAGCAGCTTAGCGGGGGGCGGGAAAGAGACCCAGTACTTC. It encodes CASSLAGGGKETQYF.

The chain uses TRBV28 and TRBJ1-5; no clear D. Germline CDR1 is MDHEN and CDR2 is SYDVKM. Trimming removed 4 bases at V and 3 bases at J, with 7 bases between. This CDR3 is built from 13 residues. The DNA for the CDR3 is TGTGCCAGCAGTTCCCCCCCCAATCAGCCCCAGCATTTT. Translation: CASSSPPNQPQHF.

This clonotype was found many times. The V and J genes are TRBV28 and TRBJ1-2; no clear D gene. The CDR3 is made up of 13 amino acids. V lost 2 bases and J 5 bases, leaving 9 bases between the germline ends. CDR1 and CDR2 (germline): MDHEN, SYDVKM. The CDR3 spells CASSLSASYGYTF. In DNA form, the CDR3 reads TGTGCCAGCAGTTTAAGCGCCTCATATGGCTACACCTTC.

The J gene is TRBJ1-5, the V gene TRBV12-3 or TRBV12-4, with D perhaps matching TRBD1 (6 bases). The CDR3 is 20 residues long. The germline V and J ends were trimmed by 7 bases and 5 bases, with 33 bases remaining between them. The CDR3: CASTKMIGRQALGVDQPQHF. CDR3 in DNA: TGTGCCAGCACCAAAATGATCGGGCGACAGGCTCTGGGTGTCGATCAGCCCCAGCATTTT.

The chain carries TRBV30 and TRBJ1-1; a weak D match, TRBD1 (6 bases). There are 17 residues in the CDR3. CDR1 GTSNPN and CDR2 SVGIG come from the germline V gene (reference sequence). Trimming shortened V by 3 bases and J by 0 bases, and 20 bases separated the two germline ends. The CDR3 DNA sequence: TGTGCCTGGAGACGGGCCCCCTCCGGACAGTTGAACACTGAAGCTTTCTTT. Translating gives CAWRRAPSGQLNTEAFF.

The V gene is TRBV30, the J gene TRBJ1-1; tentatively, D is TRBD1 (5 bases). V lost 1 base to trimming and J lost 1 base, with 10 bases between them. This CDR3 comprises 14 residues. Germline values: CDR1 GTSNPN, CDR2 SVGIG (reference sequence). This CDR3 reads CAWSGGTANTEAFF. The CDR3 DNA reads as TGTGCCTGGAGTGGGGGGACGGCGAACACTGAAGCTTTCTTT.

The V gene is TRBV5-1, the J gene TRBJ1-3; D not certain. CDR1 and CDR2 (germline): SGHRS, YFSETQ. The CDR3 has 14 amino acids. The V gene lost 0 bases and the J gene lost 2 bases, with 6 bases spanning the gap. The CDR3 nucleotides are TGCGCCAGCAGCTTGGGGGCGGCTGGAAACACCATATATTTT. Translated, it gives CASSLGAAGNTIYF. The variable domain in full, completed from reference TRBV5-1 and TRBJ1-3, reads KAGVTQTPRYLIKTRGQQVTLSCSPISGHRSVSWYQQTPGQGLQFLFEYFSETQRNKGNFPGRFSGRQFSNSRSEMNVSTLELGDSALYLCASSLGAAGNTIYFGEGSWLTVV.

Comments on this clonotype: This may stem from a read error, because a much larger clone lies one nucleotide away. The chain joins TRBV20-1 to TRBJ1-4; D gene unclear. The CDR3 extends over 14 amino acids. The germline gives CDR1 DFQATT, CDR2 SNEGSKA (reference sequence). CDR3 in amino acids: CRARAASSNEKLFF. The CDR3 DNA sequence: TGCAGGGCTAGAGCGGCCAGTTCTAATGAAAAACTGTTTTTT.

The chain recombines TRBV7-9 with TRBJ1-3; a possible D gene is TRBD1 (6 bases). The CDR3 contains 13 residues. Germline loops: CDR1 SEHNR, CDR2 FQNEAQ (reference sequence). Trimming removed 5 bases from V and 8 bases from J, with 13 bases in between. The CDR3 sequence is CASSQGFLDTIYF. The CDR3 coding sequence is TGTGCCAGCAGCCAGGGGTTTTTGGACACCATATATTTT.

The rearrangement links TRBV11-3 to TRBJ2-1; D gene ambiguous. Germline V CDR1 and CDR2: SGHNT, YENEEA. The CDR3 loop spans 10 amino acids. The CDR3 spells CTKRCNEQFF. The CDR3 nucleotides read TGTACCAAGCGTTGCAATGAGCAGTTCTTC.

This clonotype was seen many times. The J gene is TRBJ1-1, the V gene TRBV12-3 or TRBV12-4; 10 bases map to TRBD1. The CDR3 length is 15 residues. With V trimmed by 5 bases and J by 3 bases, 6 bases remained unmatched. CDR3: CASSPRTGGDTEAFF. In DNA, the CDR3 is TGTGCCAGCAGTCCCAGGACAGGGGGGGACACTGAAGCTTTCTTT.

J is TRBJ2-7 and V is TRBV29-1; D is ambiguous. The CDR3 consists of 13 residues. The germline V gene has CDR1 SQVTM and CDR2 ANQGSEA. The germline V and J ends were trimmed by 4 bases and 0 bases, with 10 bases remaining between them. Here the CDR3 reads CSVVGQDSYEQYF. The CDR3, as DNA: TGCAGCGTTGTAGGTCAGGACTCCTACGAGCAGTACTTC.

This clonotype turned up a few times. CDR3 amino acids: CASRGSSKVGGYTF. DNA for the CDR3: TGTGCCAGCAGGGGGTCCTCCAAGGTTGGGGGCTACACCTTC. V is TRBV11-2 and J is TRBJ1-2; no firm D call. This CDR3 has 14 residues. Germline lookup yields CDR1 SGHAT and CDR2 FQNNGV. With 6 bases removed from V and 8 bases from J, the gap between germline ends came to 19 bases.